The T cell receptor (beta chain) under discussion was sequenced for a study of T cell clonotyping in hematopoietic cell transplantation. Study-level background: Pretransplant recipient samples were taken after cytoreduction.

Study observations and caveats: CD4 and CD8 repertoire contributions could not be separated without sorting. At the given depth, recipient repertoires were over 95% de novo clonotypes. Recipient TCR diversity dropped after transplant; expanded clonotypes rose from day 30 to 180.

From germline, CDR1 is SGHTA and CDR2 FQGNSA. CDR3 length equals 13 residues. Trimming pared 5 bases from V and 7 bases from J, leaving 12 bases between. With respect to this clone: Antigen unknown.

Sample time point: recipient sample about 28 days before transplant, after cytoreduction. Only in-frame clones appear in the TCRdb table, and some are missing; sequencing was by immunoSEQ multiplex PCR. The sample lists 50,000 or so clones, roughly four fifths seen once, with over 4.5% in the top ten. The sample in question was peripheral blood mononuclear cells, obtained before stem cell transplant. The chain links TRBV7-2 to TRBJ1-5; D is unclear. This TCR was recovered from a man aged 55 to 70 with myelodysplastic syndrome. Some clones in this sample may be carry-over from other donors' samples. Here the CDR3 DNA reads TGTGCCAGCAGCGGTGACCCAGCCCAGCCCCAGCATTTT. Translating it yields CASSGDPAQPQHF.